The 15 T cell receptor beta chains listed next were all sequenced from one sample in a study of cytomegalovirus exposure and HLA in healthy donors. The PCR had 60 Vbeta and 13 Jbeta primers. Libraries were prepared by immunoSEQ multiplex PCR; TCRdb keeps only in-frame clonotypes and omits some of them. Here the sample table reports approximately 140,000 clones. The sample comprised PBMCs. The receptors stem from a woman aged 45-65 years in good health and CMV-seronegative.

The V and J genes are TRBV7-9 and TRBJ1-2; 10 bases align to TRBD1. With V trimmed by 2 bases and J by 8 bases, 11 bases remained unmatched. This CDR3 has 16 amino acids. Germline V CDR1 and CDR2: SEHNR, FQNEAQ (reference sequence). The CDR3 nucleotides are TGTGCCAGCAGCTTAACGACAGGGGGCGGAACGGTGGGCTACACCTTC. The encoded protein is CASSLTTGGGTVGYTF.

The rearrangement uses TRBV7-2 and TRBJ1-2, with TRBD1 matching over 10 bases. This CDR3 has 13 amino acids. Trimming at V came to 5 bases and at J to 5 bases, leaving 2 bases not matched to a gene. CDR1 and CDR2 from the germline V gene are SGHTA and FQGNSA. CDR3 nucleotides: TGTGCCAGCAGCCTGGGACAGGGGTATGGCTACACCTTC. It yields the protein CASSLGQGYGYTF. Full variable domain (remainder filled in from reference TRBV7-2 and TRBJ1-2): GAGVSQSPSNKVTEKGKDVELRCDPISGHTALYWYRQSLGQGLEFLIYFQGNSAPDKSGLPSDRFSAERTGGSVSTLTIQRTQQEDSAVYLCASSLGQGYGYTFGSGTRLTVV.

The genes are TRBV28 and TRBJ1-5; maybe TRBD1 (6 bases). The V end was cut by 5 bases, the J end by 7 bases, with 15 bases between. The CDR3 is 14 residues long. The germline V gene encodes CDR1 MDHEN and CDR2 SYDVKM. The DNA for the CDR3 is TGTGCCAGCAGTACGACTCAGGGGTCCCAGCCCCAGCATTTT. Residues: CASSTTQGSQPQHF.

The V and J genes are TRBV18 and TRBJ1-2, with 12 nucleotides matching TRBD1. The CDR3 totals 16 residues. Germline-derived CDR1 and CDR2 are KGHSH and LQKENI. V lost 4 bases to trimming and J lost 5 bases; unmatched junction nucleotides: 8. CDR3 protein: CASSQSGTGGSYGYTF. CDR3 bases: TGTGCCAGCTCACAATCCGGGACAGGGGGCAGTTATGGCTACACCTTC. The entire variable domain, with the rest obtained from reference TRBV18 and TRBJ1-2, is as follows: NAGVMQNPRHLVRRRGQEARLRCSPMKGHSHVYWYRQLPEEGLKFMVYLQKENIIDESGMPKERFSAEFPKEGPSILRIQQVVRGDSAAYFCASSQSGTGGSYGYTFGSGTRLTVV.

This sequence joins TRBV7-9 and TRBJ2-3; 7 positions match TRBD2. Germline assignment: CDR1 SEHNR and CDR2 FQNEAQ (reference sequence). This CDR3 is 18 amino acids long. The ends lost 0 bases at V and 3 bases at J; junction bases unmatched: 12. For the CDR3, the DNA is TGTGCCAGCAGCTTAGCGCTCGGTGGGAGGGCTCTAACAGATACGCAGTATTTT. Translated: CASSLALGGRALTDTQYF.

J is TRBJ2-1 and V is TRBV19, with 9 bases aligning to TRBD1. Germline lookup yields CDR1 LNHDA and CDR2 SQIVND (reference sequence). After removal of 4 bases from V and 0 bases from J, the junction contained 4 bases not matched to a gene. This CDR3 has 16 residues. CDR3 residues: CASSKGTGSSYNEQFF. In nucleotides, the CDR3 is TGTGCCAGTAGTAAGGGGACAGGGAGCTCCTACAATGAGCAGTTCTTC. The full variable domain, in which reference TRBV19 and TRBJ2-1 provide the parts outside the CDR3, is DGGITQSPKYLFRKEGQNVTLSCEQNLNHDAMYWYRQDPGQGLRLIYYSQIVNDFQKGDIAEGYSVSREKKESFPLTVTSAQKNPTAFYLCASSKGTGSSYNEQFFGPGTRLTVL.

CDR3 sequence: CASIAAGVYQPQHF. CDR3 nucleotides: TGTGCCAGCATCGCGGCAGGGGTGTATCAGCCCCAGCATTTT. The chain carries TRBV6-1 and TRBJ1-5; TRBD1 might be the D (6 bases). CDR3 size: 14 residues. In germline, CDR1 is MNHNS, CDR2 SASEGT. V was pared by 7 bases and J by 5 bases, with 15 bases between.

The chain couples TRBV7-8 to TRBJ2-7, with D perhaps matching TRBD1 (5 bases). V was shortened by 7 bases and J by 3 bases, with 10 bases between the two germline ends. The CDR3 has 12 amino acids. Germline lookup yields CDR1 SGHVS and CDR2 FQNEAQ. For the CDR3, the DNA is TGTGCCAGCACAGGGCTTGACTACGAGCAGTACTTC. Translation: CASTGLDYEQYF.

The V and J genes are TRBV6-6 and TRBJ1-3, with D unclear. Per the germline V gene, CDR1 is MNHNY and CDR2 is SVGAGI (reference sequence). Trimming shortened V by 10 bases and J by 3 bases, and 4 bases separated the two germline ends. The CDR3 is 10 residues long. CDR3 nucleotides: TGTGCCACCCTTGGAAACACCATATATTTT. Translating it yields CATLGNTIYF.

This chain uses TRBV7-9 with TRBJ2-2; no clear D. This CDR3 spans 17 amino acids. V was pared by 2 bases and J by 0 bases, with 13 bases between. The germline V gene encodes CDR1 SEHNR and CDR2 FQNEAQ (reference sequence). CDR3 amino acids: CASSLWKQVTNTGELFF. CDR3 nucleotides: TGTGCCAGCAGCTTATGGAAGCAGGTTACGAACACCGGGGAGCTGTTTTTT.

The chain is built from TRBV9 and TRBJ2-5; 8 bases match TRBD2. Per the germline V gene, CDR1 is SGDLS and CDR2 is YYNGEE. This CDR3 contains 13 residues. Unmatched junction bases numbered 3, after V lost 4 bases and J lost 4 bases. CDR3 DNA: TGTGCCAGCAGCTTTCGGGGGGGAGAGACCCAGTACTTC. It encodes CASSFRGGETQYF.

The chain joins TRBV7-3 to TRBJ2-1, with TRBD1 identical over 9 bases. After removal of 6 bases from V and 5 bases from J, the junction contained 8 bases not matched to a gene. The CDR3 extends over 15 amino acids. Germline V lookup: CDR1 SGHTA, CDR2 FQGTGA. CDR3 in amino acids: CASSTGTGNHNEQFF. Written as DNA, the CDR3 is TGTGCCAGCAGTACCGGGACAGGGAACCACAATGAGCAGTTCTTC.

The V gene is TRBV29-1, the J gene TRBJ2-1, with 10 positions matching TRBD2. From germline, CDR1 is SQVTM and CDR2 ANQGSEA. The CDR3 has 14 amino acids. Losses at the gene ends were 8 bases for V and 3 bases for J; bases not matched to a gene: 7. The CDR3 coding sequence is TGCAGCATACCCGGGACTAGCGACTACAATGAGCAGTTCTTC. It translates to CSIPGTSDYNEQFF.

In the case of this clone: The sample holds other DNA sequences that translate to the same CDR3. The gene calls are TRBV18 and TRBJ1-2; a possible D gene is TRBD1 (5 bases). Germline V gives CDR1 KGHSH, CDR2 LQKENI. The CDR3 contains 13 residues. With 3 bases removed from V and 1 base from J, the gap between germline ends came to 6 bases. CDR3 loop: CASSPTVNYGYTF. The CDR3 coding sequence is TGTGCCAGCTCACCGACAGTTAACTATGGCTACACCTTC.

The V call is TRBV29-1, the J call TRBJ2-1; 10 bases align to TRBD2. With 6 bases clipped from V and 2 bases from J, the junction kept 7 bases outside the gene matches. Germline CDR1 SQVTM, CDR2 ANQGSEA. The CDR3 is 15 residues long. CDR3 nucleotides: TGCAGCGTGGGTCCGGGACTAGCGACCTACAATGAGCAGTTCTTC. Its protein product is CSVGPGLATYNEQFF.